A selection of T cell receptor beta chains follows, all from one sample in a study of blood T cells in healthy people across ages. Via MiXCR, TCRdb re-called the 5' RACE reads, giving one row per CDR3 protein. Among roughly 410,000 distinct CDR3 sequences listed, 45% to 65% were seen once. The source material was blood. Receptor source: a man in his sixties in good health. Each CDR3 is given with its conserved first and last residue. D genes are given only for firm matches. Only part of the rows carry a size: once, few, many, or a class if the clone is expanded.

CDR3aa: CASSPPGGFSNEQYF
CDR3nt: TGTGCCAGCAGTCCCCCGGGAGGCTTTAGCAATGAGCAGTACTTC
v_gene: TRBV6-5
j_gene: TRBJ2-7
abundance: .
d_gene: TRBD2

CDR3aa: CASSRSGSGSRDNEQFF
CDR3nt: TGTGCCAGCAGCAGAAGCGGGAGTGGGTCGCGGGACAATGAGCAGTTCTTC
v_gene: TRBV28
j_gene: TRBJ2-1
abundance: .
d_gene: TRBD2

CDR3aa: CASSKQGSSTDTQYF
CDR3nt: TGTGCCAGCAGCAAACAGGGTTCTAGCACAGATACGCAGTATTTT
v_gene: TRBV2
j_gene: TRBJ2-3
abundance: .
d_gene: .

CDR3aa: CSADTQYF
CDR3nt: TGCAGCGCAGATACGCAGTATTTT
v_gene: TRBV29-1
j_gene: TRBJ2-3
abundance: few
d_gene: .

CDR3aa: CASSQESYNEQFF
CDR3nt: TGTGCCAGCAGCCAAGAATCCTACAATGAGCAGTTCTTC
v_gene: TRBV4-2
j_gene: TRBJ2-1
abundance: .
d_gene: .

CDR3aa: CSGGSGYYEQYF
CDR3nt: TGCAGCGGAGGTTCAGGGTACTACGAGCAGTACTTC
v_gene: TRBV29-1
j_gene: TRBJ2-7
abundance: .
d_gene: .

CDR3aa: CASRANRATNEKLFF
CDR3nt: TGTGCCAGCAGGGCCAACCGAGCAACTAATGAAAAACTGTTTTTT
v_gene: TRBV7-2
j_gene: TRBJ1-4
abundance: .
d_gene: .

CDR3aa: CAISTGTRSYEQYF
CDR3nt: TGTGCCATCAGTACAGGGACACGCTCCTACGAGCAGTACTTC
v_gene: TRBV10-3
j_gene: TRBJ2-7
abundance: .
d_gene: .

CDR3aa: CSAMTAGTDTQYF
CDR3nt: TGCAGTGCTATGACCGCGGGCACAGATACGCAGTATTTT
v_gene: TRBV20-1
j_gene: TRBJ2-3
abundance: .
d_gene: .

CDR3aa: CASSFGETYNEQFF
CDR3nt: TGCGCCAGCAGCTTCGGAGAAACTTACAATGAGCAGTTCTTC
v_gene: TRBV5-1
j_gene: TRBJ2-1
abundance: few
d_gene: .

CDR3aa: CASSLGQGPNIQYF
CDR3nt: TGTGCCAGCAGTCTCGGACAGGGACCAAACATTCAGTACTTC
v_gene: TRBV12-3/TRBV12-4
j_gene: TRBJ2-4
abundance: .
d_gene: TRBD1

CDR3aa: CASSQGMAGGSYEQYF
CDR3nt: TGTGCCAGCAGCCAAGGAATGGCAGGGGGCTCCTACGAGCAGTACTTC
v_gene: TRBV3-1
j_gene: TRBJ2-7
abundance: .
d_gene: TRBD1

CDR3aa: CASSQVGGRGPDTQYF
CDR3nt: TGTGCCAGCAGCCAAGTGGGAGGGAGGGGCCCAGATACGCAGTATTTT
v_gene: TRBV4-2
j_gene: TRBJ2-3
abundance: .
d_gene: TRBD2

CDR3aa: CSARGDIRTDTQYF
CDR3nt: TGCAGTGCTAGAGGGGACATTCGCACAGATACGCAGTATTTT
v_gene: TRBV20-1
j_gene: TRBJ2-3
abundance: .
d_gene: .

CDR3aa: CASSSGPVGGTTDTQYF
CDR3nt: TGTGCCAGCAGCTCAGGTCCGGTCGGCGGGACCACAGATACGCAGTATTTT
v_gene: TRBV7-2
j_gene: TRBJ2-3
abundance: once
d_gene: .

CDR3aa: CSARVLAGGLGEQYF
CDR3nt: TGCAGTGCTAGAGTGCTAGCGGGGGGGCTGGGGGAGCAGTACTTC
v_gene: TRBV20-1
j_gene: TRBJ2-7
abundance: .
d_gene: TRBD2

CDR3aa: CANSTSTTGGTYEQYF
CDR3nt: TGTGCCAACAGTACTTCGACCACAGGGGGCACCTACGAGCAGTACTTC
v_gene: TRBV28
j_gene: TRBJ2-7
abundance: .
d_gene: TRBD1

CDR3aa: CASSLGGTSGSTDTQYF
CDR3nt: TGTGCCAGCAGCTTGGGGGGGACTAGCGGTAGCACAGATACGCAGTATTTT
v_gene: TRBV5-5
j_gene: TRBJ2-3
abundance: .
d_gene: TRBD2

CDR3aa: CASSEDLRKETQYF
CDR3nt: TGTGCCAGCAGTGAAGACCTACGAAAAGAGACCCAGTACTTC
v_gene: TRBV6-1
j_gene: TRBJ2-5
abundance: .
d_gene: .

CDR3aa: CASSVDQGQADTQYF
CDR3nt: TGTGCCAGCAGCGTAGATCAGGGTCAGGCGGATACGCAGTATTTT
v_gene: TRBV9
j_gene: TRBJ2-3
abundance: .
d_gene: .

CDR3aa: CAWSERGSRGGRELFF
CDR3nt: TGTGCCTGGAGTGAGAGAGGGTCCAGGGGCGGTAGGGAGCTGTTTTTT
v_gene: TRBV30
j_gene: TRBJ2-2
abundance: .
d_gene: .

CDR3aa: CASSRVGQGVGETQYF
CDR3nt: TGTGCCAGCAGCCGGGTCGGACAGGGGGTCGGAGAGACCCAGTACTTC
v_gene: TRBV3-1
j_gene: TRBJ2-5
abundance: .
d_gene: TRBD1

CDR3aa: CASMGLAGGTDTQYF
CDR3nt: TGTGCCAGCATGGGGCTAGCGGGGGGCACAGATACGCAGTATTTT
v_gene: TRBV28
j_gene: TRBJ2-3
abundance: .
d_gene: TRBD2

CDR3aa: CSAPGTGVGDTQYF
CDR3nt: TGCAGTGCTCCAGGGACAGGGGTGGGAGATACGCAGTATTTT
v_gene: TRBV20-1
j_gene: TRBJ2-3
abundance: .
d_gene: TRBD1

CDR3aa: CASRGGGGTQYF
CDR3nt: TGTGCCAGCAGAGGGGGTGGTGGGACCCAGTACTTC
v_gene: TRBV6-6
j_gene: TRBJ2-5
abundance: once
d_gene: .

CDR3aa: CASSLARRLPQFF
CDR3nt: TGTGCCAGCAGCTTAGCGCGGCGCCTCCCCCAGTTCTTC
v_gene: TRBV7-2
j_gene: TRBJ2-1
abundance: few
d_gene: .

CDR3aa: CASSLARTPGGTQYF
CDR3nt: TGCGCCAGCAGCTTGGCCAGGACCCCGGGGGGCACTCAGTACTTC
v_gene: TRBV5-1
j_gene: TRBJ2-4
abundance: .
d_gene: .

CDR3aa: CASRRTGASAYEQYF
CDR3nt: TGTGCCAGCAGACGGACAGGCGCAAGCGCCTACGAGCAGTACTTC
v_gene: TRBV21-1
j_gene: TRBJ2-7
abundance: .
d_gene: .

CDR3aa: CASRAGLSDTQYF
CDR3nt: TGTGCCAGCAGGGCCGGACTTTCAGATACGCAGTATTTT
v_gene: TRBV6-5
j_gene: TRBJ2-3
abundance: .
d_gene: .

CDR3aa: CATRPRGGSPYEQYF
CDR3nt: TGTGCCACCAGGCCCCGTGGGGGGAGCCCCTACGAGCAGTACTTC
v_gene: TRBV5-6
j_gene: TRBJ2-7
abundance: .
d_gene: .

CDR3aa: CASSPLAGLAGGVGDTQYF
CDR3nt: TGTGCCAGCAGTCCGCTAGCAGGACTAGCGGGAGGGGTAGGAGATACGCAGTATTTT
v_gene: TRBV28
j_gene: TRBJ2-3
abundance: many
d_gene: TRBD2

CDR3aa: CSARGREGVTDTQYF
CDR3nt: TGCAGTGCTAGGGGGCGGGAGGGCGTAACAGATACGCAGTATTTT
v_gene: TRBV20-1
j_gene: TRBJ2-3
abundance: few
d_gene: TRBD2

CDR3aa: CASSSTSGAYNEQYF
CDR3nt: TGTGCCAGCAGCTCGACTAGCGGGGCCTACAATGAGCAGTACTTC
v_gene: TRBV7-9
j_gene: TRBJ2-7
abundance: .
d_gene: TRBD2

CDR3aa: CASSLTSATGTQYF
CDR3nt: TGTGCCAGCAGCCTGACTAGCGCCACAGGTACGCAGTATTTT
v_gene: TRBV7-2
j_gene: TRBJ2-3
abundance: .
d_gene: TRBD2

CDR3aa: CASSQAPGGGGETQYF
CDR3nt: TGTGCCAGCTCTCAGGCCCCGGGAGGAGGGGGAGAGACCCAGTACTTC
v_gene: TRBV18
j_gene: TRBJ2-5
abundance: .
d_gene: .

CDR3aa: CASSRGGVNEQFF
CDR3nt: TGTGCCAGCAGCCGGGGGGGGGTCAATGAGCAGTTCTTC
v_gene: TRBV12-3/TRBV12-4
j_gene: TRBJ2-1
abundance: .
d_gene: TRBD2

CDR3aa: CASSLNMKGETQYF
CDR3nt: TGTGCCAGCAGCTTGAACATGAAGGGAGAGACCCAGTACTTC
v_gene: TRBV5-6
j_gene: TRBJ2-5
abundance: .
d_gene: .

CDR3aa: CAISARDRLSYEQYF
CDR3nt: TGTGCCATCAGTGCCCGGGACAGACTCTCCTACGAGCAGTACTTC
v_gene: TRBV10-3
j_gene: TRBJ2-7
abundance: .
d_gene: TRBD1

CDR3aa: CASSLVRSSYEQYF
CDR3nt: TGTGCCAGCAGTTTGGTCCGGAGCTCCTACGAGCAGTACTTC
v_gene: TRBV27
j_gene: TRBJ2-7
abundance: few
d_gene: .

CDR3aa: CASSVSGRYEQYF
CDR3nt: TGTGCCAGCAGCGTTAGCGGGAGATATGAGCAGTACTTC
v_gene: TRBV7-2
j_gene: TRBJ2-7
abundance: .
d_gene: TRBD2

CDR3aa: CASSLTAGGYNEQYF
CDR3nt: TGTGCCAGCAGCTTAACGGCGGGAGGGTACAATGAGCAGTACTTC
v_gene: TRBV7-2
j_gene: TRBJ2-7
abundance: .
d_gene: TRBD2